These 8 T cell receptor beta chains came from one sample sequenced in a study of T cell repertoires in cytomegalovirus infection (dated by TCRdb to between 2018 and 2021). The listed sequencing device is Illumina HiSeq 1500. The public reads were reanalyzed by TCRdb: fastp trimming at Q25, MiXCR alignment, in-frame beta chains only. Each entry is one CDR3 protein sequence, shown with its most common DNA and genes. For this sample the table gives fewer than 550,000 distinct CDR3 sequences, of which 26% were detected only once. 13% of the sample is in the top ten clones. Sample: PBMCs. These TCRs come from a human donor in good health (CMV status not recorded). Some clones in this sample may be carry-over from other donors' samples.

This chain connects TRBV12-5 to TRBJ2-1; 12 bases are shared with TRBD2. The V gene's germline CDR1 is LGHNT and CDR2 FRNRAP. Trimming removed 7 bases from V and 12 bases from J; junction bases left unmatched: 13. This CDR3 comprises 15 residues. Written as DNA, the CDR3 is TGTGCTAGTGCCCAGCGATCCGGGACTAGCGGGCCGCAGTTCTTC. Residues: CASAQRSGTSGPQFF.

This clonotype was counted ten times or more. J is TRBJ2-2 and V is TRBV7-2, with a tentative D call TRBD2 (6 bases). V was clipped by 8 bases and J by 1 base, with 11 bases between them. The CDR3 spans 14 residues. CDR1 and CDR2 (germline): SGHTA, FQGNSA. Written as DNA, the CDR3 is TGTGCCAGCCCCCTGCGGGGGAACACCGGGGAGCTGTTTTTT. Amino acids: CASPLRGNTGELFF.

CDR3 coding DNA: TGTGCCAGCAGCCAAGAACTTGATTCACCCCTCCACTTT. This sequence encodes CASSQELDSPLHF. This sequence joins TRBV4-2 and TRBJ1-6; D gene ambiguous. Trimming took 0 bases from V and 8 from J, leaving 5 bases between them. The germline CDR1 and CDR2 sequences are LGHNA and YNFKEQ. The CDR3 consists of 13 residues.

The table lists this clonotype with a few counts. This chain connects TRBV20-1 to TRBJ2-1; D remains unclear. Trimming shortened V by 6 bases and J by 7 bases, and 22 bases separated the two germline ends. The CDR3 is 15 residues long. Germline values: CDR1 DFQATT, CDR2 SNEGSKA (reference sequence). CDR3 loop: CSAITLGIFVNEQFF. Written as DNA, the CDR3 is TGCAGTGCGATCACTCTAGGGATATTTGTGAATGAGCAGTTCTTC.

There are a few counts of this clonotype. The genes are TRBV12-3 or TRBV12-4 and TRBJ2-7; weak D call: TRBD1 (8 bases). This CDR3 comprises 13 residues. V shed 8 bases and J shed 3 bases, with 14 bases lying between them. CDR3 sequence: CASRQGRVYEQYF. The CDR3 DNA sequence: TGTGCCAGCCGACAGGGGAGGGTCTACGAGCAGTACTTC.

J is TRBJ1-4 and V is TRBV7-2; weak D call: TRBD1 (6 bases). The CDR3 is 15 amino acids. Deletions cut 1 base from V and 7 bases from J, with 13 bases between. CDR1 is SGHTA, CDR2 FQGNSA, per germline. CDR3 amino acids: CASSLGGGGGEKLFF. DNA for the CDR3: TGTGCCAGCAGCTTAGGAGGGGGGGGCGGTGAAAAACTGTTTTTT.

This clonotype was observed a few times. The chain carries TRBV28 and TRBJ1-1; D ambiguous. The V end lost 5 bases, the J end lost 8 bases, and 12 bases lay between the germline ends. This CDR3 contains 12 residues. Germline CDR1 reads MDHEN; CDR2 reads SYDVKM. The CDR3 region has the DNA TGTGCCAGCAGTCTGCTGGGGAGGGAAGCTTTCTTT. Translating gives CASSLLGREAFF.

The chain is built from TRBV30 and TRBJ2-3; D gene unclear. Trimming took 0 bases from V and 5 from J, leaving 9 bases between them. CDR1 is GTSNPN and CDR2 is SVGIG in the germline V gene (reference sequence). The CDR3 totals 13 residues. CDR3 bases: TGTGCCTGGAGTGTAAATCGACAAGATACGCAGTATTTT. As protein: CAWSVNRQDTQYF.